The source of this T cell receptor beta chain is a study of regulatory T cells in long-lasting Graves disease. Time point indicated: persistent/refractory GD, antithyroid drugs over 5 years with positive TRAb. Researchers made the TCR library from RNA that was extracted from PBMCs. This clonotype has just a few counts. Building of the TCR beta libraries involved iRepertoire HTBI primers and Arm-PCR of CDR3 regions. TCRdb analysed the multiplex PCR reads with MiXCR anew, one entry per CDR3 protein. This table holds some 420,000 distinct CDR3 sequences, under 25% found once. The starting material was peripheral blood mononuclear cells (PBMCs), obtained when the disease was refractory, from a patient treated with antithyroid drugs. The TCR comes from a female donor with Graves disease.

The CDR3 reads CSAARTSDIYEQYF. The CDR3 DNA sequence: TGCAGTGCTGCTAGGACTAGCGACATCTACGAGCAGTACTTC. The chain employs TRBV20-1 and TRBJ2-7, with 9 bases that match TRBD2. V shed 5 bases and J 3 bases; nucleotides not matched to a gene: 8. The CDR3 is 14 amino acids. The germline CDR1 and CDR2 sequences are DFQATT and SNEGSKA (reference sequence).